The 28 T cell receptor beta chains presented below share a single source sample, sequenced in a study of T cells in tuberculosis. Profiling relied on immunoSEQ multiplex PCR, and the TCRdb table lists in-frame clones only, not all of them. The sample holds roughly 41,000 clones, approximately 94% seen once. Material: PBMCs. The receptors were gathered from a donor aged 10-35 years with latent tuberculosis or without tuberculosis infection. Some clones in this sample may be carry-over from other donors' samples.

The chain joins TRBV11-2 to TRBJ2-7; tentative D call: TRBD1 (6 bases). CDR1 is SGHAT, CDR2 FQNNGV, per germline. This CDR3 spans 16 amino acids. Trimming shortened V by 5 bases and J by 0 bases, and 17 bases separated the two germline ends. The CDR3: CASSTLTGPGSYEQYV. Written as DNA, the CDR3 is TGTGCCAGCAGCACCCTCACAGGGCCCGGCTCCTACGAGCAGTACGTC.

The rearrangement joins TRBV18 to TRBJ1-1; D is undetermined. The CDR3 length is 15 residues. V shed 2 bases and J shed 0 bases, with 10 bases lying between them. CDR1 is KGHSH and CDR2 is LQKENI in the germline V gene. CDR3 sequence reads: CASSPARGVNTEAFF. DNA of the CDR3: TGTGCCAGCTCACCAGCCCGTGGAGTGAACACTGAAGCTTTCTTT.

This rearrangement joins TRBV7-2 to TRBJ1-1; tentatively, D is TRBD1 (6 bases). Per germline, CDR1 SGHTA and CDR2 FQGNSA. The CDR3 runs 14 residues. With 4 bases removed from V and 5 bases from J, the gap between germline ends came to 14 bases. This CDR3 reads CASSSYRVGTEAFF. Written as DNA, the CDR3 is TGTGCCAGCAGCTCATACAGGGTTGGAACTGAAGCTTTCTTT.

The chain joins TRBV5-1 to TRBJ2-3; weak D call: TRBD2 (8 bases). Looked up from germline, CDR1 is SGHRS and CDR2 is YFSETQ. CDR3 length: 16 residues. The V end was cut by 0 bases, the J end by 1 base, with 12 bases between. CDR3 coding DNA: TGCGCCAGCAGCTTGGTCGGGAGGGGGCGCACAGATACGCAGTATTTT. It translates to CASSLVGRGRTDTQYF.

CDR3 coding DNA: TGTGCCAGCAGCCTAGATCTCAGCTCTGGAAACACCATATATTTT. This translates into CASSLDLSSGNTIYF. The chain couples TRBV5-6 to TRBJ1-3; unclear D gene. There are 15 residues in the CDR3. The ends were cut back, 4 bases at V and 0 bases at J, with 11 bases in the middle. The germline CDR1 and CDR2 sequences are SGHDT and YYEEEE. Using reference TRBV5-6 and TRBJ1-3 for the parts outside the CDR3, the full variable domain is DAGVTQSPTHLIKTRGQQVTLRCSPKSGHDTVSWYQQALGQGPQFIFQYYEEEERQRGNFPDRFSGHQFPNYSSELNVNALLLGDSALYLCASSLDLSSGNTIYFGEGSWLTVV.

This clone was found once. J is TRBJ1-2 and V is TRBV5-5; TRBD1 is a possible D gene (6 bases). Trimming took 1 base from V and 4 from J, leaving 14 bases between them. This CDR3 has 15 amino acids. Germline CDR1 SGHKS, CDR2 YYEKEE (reference sequence). The CDR3 here is CASSLTYTRGYGYTF. CDR3 DNA: TGTGCCAGCAGCTTGACCTACACCAGGGGCTATGGCTACACCTTC.

This clone was found once. This chain connects TRBV7-2 to TRBJ1-2; TRBD1 is a possible D gene (5 bases). This CDR3 region has 15 residues. Trimming shortened V by 2 bases and J by 4 bases, and 14 bases separated the two germline ends. CDR1 SGHTA and CDR2 FQGNSA come from the germline V gene. The DNA of the CDR3 is TGTGCCAGCAGCTTAAGGGTGCGGGGCAGCTATGGCTACACCTTC. Its translation is CASSLRVRGSYGYTF.

The chain links TRBV4-1 to TRBJ2-7, with 7 bases aligning to TRBD2. Germline V gene lookup returns CDR1 MGHRA and CDR2 YSYEKL. V shed 1 base, J shed 5 bases, and the junction held 11 bases outside the gene matches. This CDR3 has 16 amino acids. The CDR3 loop is CASSQVVHSGGDEQYF. The CDR3 bases are TGCGCCAGCAGCCAAGTTGTCCACTCTGGGGGGGACGAGCAGTACTTC.

A single count supports this clone. The rearrangement links TRBV5-8 to TRBJ2-7, with D possibly matching TRBD2 (6 bases). Trimming left V 2 bases short and J 2 bases short, with 14 bases between. The CDR3 is 15 residues long. Germline V gene data show CDR1 as SGHTS and CDR2 as YDEGEE. The CDR3 DNA is TGTGCCAGCAGCTTCCCAGGGACTCAGACCTACGAGCAGTACTTC. Amino acids: CASSFPGTQTYEQYF. The complete variable domain, with remaining parts taken from reference TRBV5-8 and TRBJ2-7, reads EAGVTQSPTHLIKTRGQQATLRCSPISGHTSVYWYQQALGLGLQFLLWYDEGEERNRGNFPPRFSGRQFPNYSSELNVNALELEDSALYLCASSFPGTQTYEQYFGPGTRLTVT.

The chain links TRBV9 to TRBJ2-5; 8 bases line up with TRBD2. The CDR3 spans 15 residues. V trimming: 5 bases; J trimming: 1 base; junction bases outside the gene matches: 7. CDR1 is SGDLS and CDR2 is YYNGEE in the germline V gene. The CDR3 sequence: CASSALTSAQETQYF. In nucleotides, the CDR3 is TGTGCCAGCAGTGCCCTGACTAGCGCCCAAGAGACCCAGTACTTC.

The chain recombines TRBV7-2 with TRBJ1-5; unclear D gene. Germline assignment: CDR1 SGHTA and CDR2 FQGNSA. The CDR3 loop spans 13 amino acids. V gave up 5 bases and J gave up 0 bases, with 5 bases separating them. CDR3 DNA: TGTGCCAGCAGCGTACTTAGCAATCAGCCCCAGCATTTT. Translation gives CASSVLSNQPQHF.

The rearrangement joins TRBV9 to TRBJ1-2; 8 bases map to TRBD1. In germline, CDR1 is SGDLS, CDR2 YYNGEE. V trimming: 4 bases; J trimming: 7 bases; junction bases outside the gene matches: 9. The length of the CDR3 is 14 residues. CDR3 nucleotide sequence: TGTGCCAGCAGCAGTGGACAGGGTTCAATTGGCTACACCTTC. Protein product: CASSSGQGSIGYTF.

The chain has TRBV6-1 and TRBJ1-2; TRBD1 matches 8 bases. This CDR3 has 12 amino acids. J gave up 7 bases and V 7 bases, and 5 bases lay outside the gene matches. The germline V gene has CDR1 MNHNS and CDR2 SASEGT. The CDR3 sequence: CASKWTGFGYTF. CDR3 DNA sequence: TGTGCCAGCAAATGGACAGGGTTTGGCTACACCTTC.

The chain recombines TRBV27 with TRBJ2-1; a possible D gene is TRBD1 (6 bases). The germline V gene has CDR1 MNHEY and CDR2 SMNVEV (reference sequence). The CDR3 has 14 residues. Deletions cut 1 base from V and 5 bases from J, with 9 bases between. CDR3 amino acids: CASSLLGANNEQFF. The CDR3, as DNA: TGTGCCAGCAGTTTATTGGGGGCCAACAATGAGCAGTTCTTC.

This clone was picked up one time. This sequence joins TRBV14 and TRBJ2-7; 14 bases map to TRBD2. The junction had 8 bases not matched to a gene; V was cut back by 3 bases and J by 4 bases. The CDR3 is made up of 17 amino acids. Germline V gene data show CDR1 as SGHDN and CDR2 as FVKESK. The CDR3 sequence is CASSQKGLAGARYEQYF. The CDR3 DNA reads TGTGCCAGCAGCCAGAAGGGACTAGCGGGGGCACGGTACGAGCAGTACTTC. Complete variable domain (other parts from reference TRBV14 and TRBJ2-7): EAGVTQFPSHSVIEKGQTVTLRCDPISGHDNLYWYRRVMGKEIKFLLHFVKESKQDESGMPNNRFLAERTGGTYSTLKVQPAELEDSGVYFCASSQKGLAGARYEQYFGPGTRLTVT.

This clone was found once. This same CDR3 is encoded by further DNA sequences in the sample. The CDR3 nucleotides are TGTGCCAGCTGCGAGGGCAAGAACACTGAAGCTTTCTTT. Encoded protein: CASCEGKNTEAFF. The chain links TRBV5-4 to TRBJ1-1; D not certain. The V end lost 7 bases, the J end lost 1 base, and 11 bases lay between the germline ends. This CDR3 contains 13 residues. Germline CDR1 and CDR2: SGHNT and YYREEE (reference sequence).

The chain employs TRBV2 and TRBJ2-7; D may be TRBD2 (5 bases). The germline V gene has CDR1 SNHLY and CDR2 FYNNEI. The CDR3 has 10 residues. Trimming shortened V by 9 bases and J by 10 bases, and 13 bases separated the two germline ends. The CDR3 region has the DNA TGTGCCAGTCGGCGGGTTGAACAGTACTTC. Residues: CASRRVEQYF.

This clone was counted once. The V gene is TRBV20-1, the J gene TRBJ2-1, with D unresolved. V gave up 2 bases and J gave up 12 bases, with 11 bases separating them. The CDR3 covers 11 residues. The germline V gene encodes CDR1 DFQATT and CDR2 SNEGSKA (reference sequence). DNA of the CDR3: TGCAGTGCTAGAACACGAAGTGGGCAGTTCTTC. Translation: CSARTRSGQFF.

The chain couples TRBV15 to TRBJ2-7; 7 bases align to TRBD1. J was trimmed by 3 bases and V by 0 bases; bases with no gene match: 5. Germline V gives CDR1 LNHNV, CDR2 YYDKDF (reference sequence). The CDR3 contains 15 residues. CDR3 in DNA: TGTGCCACCAGCAGAGATGGAACAGGGGTCTACGAGCAGTACTTC. This codes for CATSRDGTGVYEQYF.

For the CDR3, the DNA is TGTGCCAGCAGCTTGCGGACTGGTGATGGCTACACCTTC. Residues: CASSLRTGDGYTF. V gene TRBV5-6 combines with J gene TRBJ1-2; D remains unclear. The CDR3 has 13 residues. With 1 base removed from V and 6 bases from J, the gap between germline ends came to 10 bases. Germline V gene sequence: CDR1 SGHDT, CDR2 YYEEEE. Combining the CDR3 with reference TRBV5-6 and TRBJ1-2 gives the whole variable domain DAGVTQSPTHLIKTRGQQVTLRCSPKSGHDTVSWYQQALGQGPQFIFQYYEEEERQRGNFPDRFSGHQFPNYSSELNVNALLLGDSALYLCASSLRTGDGYTFGSGTRLTVV.

The chain uses TRBV5-5 and TRBJ2-1, with 9 bases fitting TRBD1. Germline lookup yields CDR1 SGHKS and CDR2 YYEKEE (reference sequence). The V and J ends lost 6 bases and 8 bases, in that order; junction bases with no gene match: 12. CDR3 length: 15 amino acids. CDR3 coding DNA: TGTGCCAGCACCTCAACAGGGGGCAAGTTGGATGAGCAGTTCTTC. Translation gives CASTSTGGKLDEQFF.

J is TRBJ2-7 and V is TRBV18; D call uncertain. This CDR3 spans 14 amino acids. V dropped 1 base and J dropped 1 base, with 8 bases sitting between them. Germline CDR1 is KGHSH and CDR2 is LQKENI. The chain's CDR3 is CASSPLPVSYEQYF. DNA for the CDR3: TGTGCCAGCTCACCACTTCCCGTTTCCTACGAGCAGTACTTC.

The chain carries TRBV7-9 and TRBJ2-1; TRBD1 might be the D (6 bases). Trimming removed 4 bases from V and 6 bases from J, with 7 bases in between. The CDR3 runs 12 residues. Germline assignment: CDR1 SEHNR and CDR2 FQNEAQ (reference sequence). CDR3 residues: CASSSRGNEQFF. DNA of the CDR3: TGTGCCAGCAGCTCCAGGGGCAATGAGCAGTTCTTC.

The J gene is TRBJ2-2, the V gene TRBV5-1; 7 bases line up with TRBD1. There are 17 residues in the CDR3. Germline V gene lookup returns CDR1 SGHRS and CDR2 YFSETQ. Trimming at V came to 0 bases and at J to 5 bases, leaving 10 bases not matched to a gene. The CDR3 DNA is TGCGCCAGCAGCTTGGAAGCCTTGACAGGGCGGACCGGGGAGCTGTTTTTT. Protein product: CASSLEALTGRTGELFF. The full variable domain, with the rest looked up from reference TRBV5-1 and TRBJ2-2, is KAGVTQTPRYLIKTRGQQVTLSCSPISGHRSVSWYQQTPGQGLQFLFEYFSETQRNKGNFPGRFSGRQFSNSRSEMNVSTLELGDSALYLCASSLEALTGRTGELFFGEGSRLTVL.

This clone came up once. The V gene is TRBV5-1, the J gene TRBJ1-5; the D gene is possibly TRBD1 (5 bases). This CDR3 spans 15 amino acids. The V end was cut by 0 bases, the J end by 7 bases, with 14 bases between. Germline V gene sequence: CDR1 SGHRS, CDR2 YFSETQ. The CDR3 protein is CASSLGHDWGQPQHF. CDR3 sequence (DNA): TGCGCCAGCAGCTTGGGACACGACTGGGGCCAGCCCCAGCATTTT.

The rearrangement uses TRBV7-9 and TRBJ1-1; the D is unclear. Germline CDR1 and CDR2: SEHNR and FQNEAQ (reference sequence). V lost 10 bases to trimming and J lost 1 base, with 13 bases between them. The CDR3 spans 13 residues. The CDR3 region is CATLNLRNTEAFF. The DNA of the CDR3 is TGTGCCACCCTAAACCTTCGGAACACTGAAGCTTTCTTT.

This clone occurred a few times. The chain combines TRBV6-5 with TRBJ2-5, with D maybe TRBD2 (6 bases). From germline, CDR1 is MNHEY and CDR2 SVGAGI. Between the trimmed V and J ends, which lost 0 bases and 1 base, there was a span of 6 bases. The CDR3 is 14 amino acids. The CDR3 loop is CASSYSGGQETQYF. CDR3 coding DNA: TGTGCCAGCAGTTACTCGGGGGGCCAAGAGACCCAGTACTTC.

The chain recombines TRBV7-2 with TRBJ2-1, with unresolved D. In germline, CDR1 is SGHTA, CDR2 FQGNSA. V gave up 5 bases and J gave up 0 bases, with 8 bases separating them. The CDR3 length is 14 residues. The CDR3 protein is CASSPLSSYNEQFF. The CDR3 DNA reads TGTGCCAGCAGCCCTCTAAGCTCCTACAATGAGCAGTTCTTC.